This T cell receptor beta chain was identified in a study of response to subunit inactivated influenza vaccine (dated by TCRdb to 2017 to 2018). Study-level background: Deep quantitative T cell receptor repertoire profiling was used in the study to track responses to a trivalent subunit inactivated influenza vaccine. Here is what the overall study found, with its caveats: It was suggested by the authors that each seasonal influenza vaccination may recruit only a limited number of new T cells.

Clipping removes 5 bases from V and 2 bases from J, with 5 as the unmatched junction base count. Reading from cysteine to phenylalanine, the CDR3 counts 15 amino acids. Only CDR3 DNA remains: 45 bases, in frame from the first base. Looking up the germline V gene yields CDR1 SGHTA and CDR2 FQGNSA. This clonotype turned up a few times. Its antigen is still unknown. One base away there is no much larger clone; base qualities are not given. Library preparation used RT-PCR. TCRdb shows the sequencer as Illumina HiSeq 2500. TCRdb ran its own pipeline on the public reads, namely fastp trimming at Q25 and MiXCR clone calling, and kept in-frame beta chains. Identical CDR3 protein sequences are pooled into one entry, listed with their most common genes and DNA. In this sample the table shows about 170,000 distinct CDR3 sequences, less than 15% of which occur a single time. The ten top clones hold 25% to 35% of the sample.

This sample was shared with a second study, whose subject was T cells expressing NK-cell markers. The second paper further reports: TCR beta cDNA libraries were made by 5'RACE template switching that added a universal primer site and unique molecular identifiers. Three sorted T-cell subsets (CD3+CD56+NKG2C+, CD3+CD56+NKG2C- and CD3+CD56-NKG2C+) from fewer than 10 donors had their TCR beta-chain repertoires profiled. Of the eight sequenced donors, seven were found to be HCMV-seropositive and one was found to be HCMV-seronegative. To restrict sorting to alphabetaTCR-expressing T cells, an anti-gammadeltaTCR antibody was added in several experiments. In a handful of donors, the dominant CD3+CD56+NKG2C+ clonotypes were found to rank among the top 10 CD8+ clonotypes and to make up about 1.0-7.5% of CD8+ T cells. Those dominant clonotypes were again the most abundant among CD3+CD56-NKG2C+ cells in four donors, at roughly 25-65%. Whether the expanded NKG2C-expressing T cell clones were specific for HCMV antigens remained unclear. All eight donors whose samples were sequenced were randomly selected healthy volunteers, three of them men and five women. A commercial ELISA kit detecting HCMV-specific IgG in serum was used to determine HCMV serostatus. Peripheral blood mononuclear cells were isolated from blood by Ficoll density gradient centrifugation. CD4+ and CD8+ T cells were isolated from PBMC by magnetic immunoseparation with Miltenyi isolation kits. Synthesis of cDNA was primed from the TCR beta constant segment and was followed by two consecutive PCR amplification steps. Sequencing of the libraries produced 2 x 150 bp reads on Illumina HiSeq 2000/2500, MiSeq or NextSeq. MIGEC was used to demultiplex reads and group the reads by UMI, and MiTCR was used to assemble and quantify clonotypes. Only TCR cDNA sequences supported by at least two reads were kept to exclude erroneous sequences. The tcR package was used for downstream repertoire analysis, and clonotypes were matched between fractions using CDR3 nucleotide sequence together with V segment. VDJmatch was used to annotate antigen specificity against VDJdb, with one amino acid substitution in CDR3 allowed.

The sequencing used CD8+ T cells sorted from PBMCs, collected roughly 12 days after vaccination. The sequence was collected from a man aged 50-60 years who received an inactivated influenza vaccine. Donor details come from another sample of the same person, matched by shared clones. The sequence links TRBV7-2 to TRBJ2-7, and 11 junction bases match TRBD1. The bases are TGTGCCAGCAGCGGGACAGGGGGTTCCACCTACGAGCAGTACTTC. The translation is CASSGTGGSTYEQYF.